These 9 T cell receptor beta chains were all obtained from the same sample, sequenced in a study of blood T cell repertoires in COVID-19. Method: immunoSEQ multiplex PCR; TCRdb's copy keeps in-frame clones and lacks some. The sample lists around 300,000 clones; approximately 86% were seen once. Sequencing was done on a sample of PBMCs or T cells enriched from blood (not recorded which). These receptors all stem from a woman between 18 and 29 years old who had recovered from COVID-19.

V gene TRBV5-4 combines with J gene TRBJ2-4; D is ambiguous. This CDR3 contains 11 residues. The germline V gene encodes CDR1 SGHNT and CDR2 YYREEE (reference sequence). Trimming left V 1 base short and J 8 bases short, with 4 bases between. The CDR3 DNA is TGTGCCAGCAGCTTGTCAGACATTCAGTACTTC. This codes for CASSLSDIQYF.

This clone was seen just once. The chain recombines TRBV7-2 with TRBJ2-2, with TRBD1 identical over 7 bases. CDR1 SGHTA and CDR2 FQGNSA come from the germline V gene. The CDR3 consists of 15 residues. V trimming: 5 bases; J trimming: 3 bases; junction bases outside the gene matches: 6. The CDR3, as DNA: TGTGCCAGCAGCGAAAGGGACAGCTACACCGGGGAGCTGTTTTTT. It yields the protein CASSERDSYTGELFF.

The rearrangement joins TRBV30 to TRBJ1-2; D not resolved. V was shortened by 0 bases and J by 13 bases, with 12 bases between the two germline ends. Looked up from germline, CDR1 is GTSNPN and CDR2 is SVGIG (reference sequence). The CDR3 extends over 11 amino acids. The CDR3: CAWSVNFVCTF. The CDR3 nucleotides read TGTGCCTGGAGTGTAAATTTTGTCTGCACCTTC.

The chain joins TRBV6-5 to TRBJ2-1, with D tentatively TRBD1 (6 bases). The germline CDR1 and CDR2 sequences are MNHEY and SVGAGI. V was cut by 9 bases and J by 8 bases, with 20 bases left in between. CDR3 length: 14 residues. In nucleotides, the CDR3 is TGTGCCAGTCGTCGGGACATAGGGTTCGATGAGCAGTTCTTC. Its protein product is CASRRDIGFDEQFF.

The V and J genes are TRBV28 and TRBJ1-1, with 8 positions matching TRBD1. Germline V gene sequence: CDR1 MDHEN, CDR2 SYDVKM. This CDR3 is 12 amino acids long. V shed 6 bases, J shed 3 bases, and the junction held 0 bases outside the gene matches. CDR3 loop: CASRTGDTEAFF. CDR3 DNA sequence: TGTGCCAGCAGGACAGGGGACACTGAAGCTTTCTTT.

This clone was seen just once. The chain has TRBV3-1 (or the pseudogene TRBV3-2) and TRBJ1-4; D may be TRBD1 (6 bases). This CDR3 region has 17 residues. In germline, CDR1 is LGHDT, CDR2 YNNKEL (reference sequence). Between the trimmed V and J ends, which lost 0 bases and 3 bases, there was a span of 14 bases. The CDR3 reads CASSQDVGGTANEKLFF. The CDR3 DNA reads as TGTGCCAGCAGCCAAGATGTAGGGGGAACGGCTAATGAAAAACTGTTTTTT.

The chain uses TRBV28 and TRBJ1-6, with TRBD1 as a possible D gene (5 bases). The CDR3 consists of 14 residues. The germline gives CDR1 MDHEN, CDR2 SYDVKM. V was trimmed by 8 bases and J by 6 bases, leaving 14 bases between them. The CDR3 region is CASRKGLTNSPLHF. The DNA for the CDR3 is TGTGCCAGCCGAAAGGGACTTACTAATTCACCCCTCCACTTT.

In the case of this clone: This same CDR3 is encoded by further DNA sequences in the sample. The chain combines TRBV29-1 with TRBJ1-1, with 8 positions matching TRBD1. With 6 bases clipped from V and 2 bases from J, the junction kept 5 bases outside the gene matches. This CDR3 comprises 13 residues. CDR1 is SQVTM and CDR2 is ANQGSEA in the germline V gene. CDR3 sequence: CSVDRGLNTEAFF. CDR3 coding DNA: TGCAGCGTAGACAGGGGACTTAACACTGAAGCTTTCTTT.

The V and J genes are TRBV29-1 and TRBJ2-1; TRBD1 agrees at 11 bases. The CDR3 consists of 13 residues. With V trimmed by 4 bases and J by 5 bases, 1 base remained unmatched. CDR1 SQVTM and CDR2 ANQGSEA come from the germline V gene. DNA of the CDR3: TGCAGCGTTGGGACAGGGGGCAACAATGAGCAGTTCTTC. It codes for CSVGTGGNNEQFF.